This paragraph reports one TCR beta chain. As yet, its antigen is unknown. The CDR3 is 16 amino acids. Trimming cost V 0 bases and J 4 bases, with 13 bases left between them. Germline CDR1 is LGHNA and CDR2 is YSLEER. The source of the sample is a study of cytomegalovirus exposure and HLA in healthy donors. Study-wide points: Later analysis demonstrated an association between a missense DCLRE1C variant and TCR beta V- and J-gene trimming. Most TCR beta V segments were productive about 87% or about 30% of the time in an earlier analysis. The study assumed roughly uniform donor sequencing depth for presence/absence analyses.

Use of 60 Vbeta and 13 Jbeta primers characterized the PCR. Some clones are missing from TCRdb's copy, which holds only in-frame ones; the method was immunoSEQ multiplex PCR. The profile covers 140,000 or so clones, with 74% appearing a single time and around 4.5% taken by the ten largest. The chain combines TRBV4-3 with TRBJ1-5; D might be TRBD1 (6 bases). The specimen sequenced was PBMCs. This TCR was recovered from a young man in good health and CMV-seropositive. Here the CDR3 DNA reads TGCGCCAGCAGCCAAGAGGGGGGGCTTGGTAATCAGCCCCAGCATTTT. Translation gives CASSQEGGLGNQPQHF.